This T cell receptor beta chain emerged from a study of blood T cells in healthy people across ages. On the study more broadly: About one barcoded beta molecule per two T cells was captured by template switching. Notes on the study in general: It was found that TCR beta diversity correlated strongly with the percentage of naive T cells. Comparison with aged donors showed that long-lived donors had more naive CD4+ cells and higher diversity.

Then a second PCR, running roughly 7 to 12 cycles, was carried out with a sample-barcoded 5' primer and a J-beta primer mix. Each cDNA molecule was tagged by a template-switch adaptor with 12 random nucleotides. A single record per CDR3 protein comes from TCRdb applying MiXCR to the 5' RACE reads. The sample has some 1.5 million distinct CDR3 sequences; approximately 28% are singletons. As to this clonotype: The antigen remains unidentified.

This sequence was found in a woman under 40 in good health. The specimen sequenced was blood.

As DNA, the CDR3 is TGCAGTGCTAGTAGCGGGTTGAGGAACACTGAAGCTTTCTTT. Amino acid sequence: CSASSGLRNTEAFF. This chain connects TRBV20-1 to TRBJ1-1, with D unclear. This CDR3 region has 14 residues. V lost 3 bases and J 1 base, leaving 12 bases between the germline ends. CDR1 and CDR2 from the germline V gene are DFQATT and SNEGSKA (reference sequence).